These T cell receptor beta chains were read from a single sample in a study of CD8 T cells in Susac syndrome. TCRdb passed the immunoSEQ multiplex PCR reads through MiXCR, listing each CDR3 protein once. Counted here are roughly 200,000 distinct CDR3 sequences, around 94% occurring once; the ten biggest clones make up 0.09% to 0.1%. The specimen was CD4+ T cells from PBMCs. These TCRs come from a human donor with Susac syndrome. Each CDR3 is given with its conserved first and last residue. Expanded clones get a size class; other rows say once, few or many, or leave the size out.

clone_size	cdr3_length	v_call	j_call	cdr3_aa
.	12	TRBV30	TRBJ2-2	CAWTQNTGELFF
.	16	TRBV11-2	TRBJ2-1	CASSLRGSGSYNEQFF
.	12	TRBV10-2	TRBJ2-1	CASTQIPVEQFF
.	14	TRBV6-1	TRBJ2-3	CASRSSFSTDTQYF
.	12	TRBV30	TRBJ1-1	CARIQGAHEAFF
.	13	TRBV25-1	TRBJ2-1	CASQQGARNEQFF
.	12	TRBV25-1	TRBJ2-3	CASSESPDTQYF
.	13	TRBV12-3/TRBV12-4	TRBJ1-1	CASSSKQGTEAFF
.	14	TRBV20-1	TRBJ2-3	CSAYPEMSTDTQYF
.	15	TRBV5-4	TRBJ2-3	CASSLPEGLTDTQYF
.	15	TRBV6-5	TRBJ2-1	CASSLVAEGGNEQFF
once	15	TRBV9	TRBJ2-5	CASSVAYARRETQYF
.	16	TRBV6-6	TRBJ2-5	CASRAGIREGGETQYF
.	15	TRBV30	TRBJ2-2	CAWSRWGLNTGELFF
.	12	TRBV7-9	TRBJ2-7	CATGQLSYEQYF
.	13	TRBV6-2/TRBV6-3	TRBJ1-1	CASSYTINTEAFF
.	15	TRBV28	TRBJ2-7	CASSTPGPLSYEQYF
.	14	TRBV28	TRBJ1-2	CASSSGAANYGYTF
.	18	TRBV9	TRBJ2-5	CASSVREQPQPGRETQYF
few	13	TRBV4-2	TRBJ2-5	CASSQVTQETQYF
.	15	TRBV9	TRBJ2-7	CASSVGDRSIYEQYF
.	14	TRBV20-1	TRBJ2-5	CSARVDLTQETQYF
.	16	TRBV9	TRBJ2-1	CASSAQGLAAYNEQFF
.	12	TRBV29-1	TRBJ1-1	CSVDEGNTEAFF
.	12	TRBV30	TRBJ2-7	CAWRQGGYEQYF
.	13	TRBV5-1	TRBJ2-2	CASSLETRGELFF
.	16	TRBV5-1	TRBJ2-7	CASSLEVQAGFYEQYF
.	15	TRBV12-3/TRBV12-4	TRBJ2-7	CASSLRLAGSYEQYF
.	11	TRBV29-1	TRBJ2-2	CSVHFAGELFF
.	12	TRBV29-1	TRBJ1-1	CREQGGNTEAFF
.	15	TRBV19	TRBJ2-3	CASSSAGLGGDTQYF
.	13	TRBV12-5	TRBJ1-1	CASASWGVAEAFF
.	18	TRBV7-8	TRBJ2-7	CASSLPKLSGTEIYEQYF
.	14	TRBV28	TRBJ1-1	CASSLGIPQLEAFF
.	14	TRBV3-1	TRBJ1-2	CASTGTNRRDGYTF